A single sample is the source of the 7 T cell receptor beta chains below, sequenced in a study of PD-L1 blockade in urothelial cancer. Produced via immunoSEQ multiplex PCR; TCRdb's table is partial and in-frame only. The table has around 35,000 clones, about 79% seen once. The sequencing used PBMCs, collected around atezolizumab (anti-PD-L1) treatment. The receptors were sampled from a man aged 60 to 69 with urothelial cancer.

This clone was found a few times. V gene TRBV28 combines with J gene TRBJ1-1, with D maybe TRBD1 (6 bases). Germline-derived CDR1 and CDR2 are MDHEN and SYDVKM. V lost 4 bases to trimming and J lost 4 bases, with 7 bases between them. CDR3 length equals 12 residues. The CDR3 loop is CASSWTVTEAFF. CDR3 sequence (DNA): TGTGCCAGCAGTTGGACAGTCACTGAAGCTTTCTTT.

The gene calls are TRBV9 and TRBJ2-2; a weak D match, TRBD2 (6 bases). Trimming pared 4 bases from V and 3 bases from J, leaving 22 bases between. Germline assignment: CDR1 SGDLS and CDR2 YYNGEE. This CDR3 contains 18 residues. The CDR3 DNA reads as TGTGCCAGCAGCCCCGGGACTCGCCCGCACGGGGACACCGGGGAGCTGTTTTTT. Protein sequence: CASSPGTRPHGDTGELFF.

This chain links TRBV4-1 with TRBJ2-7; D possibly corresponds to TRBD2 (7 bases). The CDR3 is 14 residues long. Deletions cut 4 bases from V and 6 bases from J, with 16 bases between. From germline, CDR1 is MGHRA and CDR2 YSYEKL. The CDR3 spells CASSPRGGGSEQYF. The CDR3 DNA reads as TGCGCCAGCAGCCCCCGAGGGGGGGGGTCCGAGCAGTACTTC.

The CDR3 loop reads CASSIKRSSYNEQFF. CDR3 in DNA: TGTGCCAGTAGTATAAAACGGAGCTCCTACAATGAGCAGTTCTTC. The chain combines TRBV19 with TRBJ2-1; D ambiguous. Trimming pared 2 bases from V and 0 bases from J, leaving 8 bases between. CDR3 length equals 15 residues. Germline CDR1 is LNHDA and CDR2 is SQIVND (reference sequence).

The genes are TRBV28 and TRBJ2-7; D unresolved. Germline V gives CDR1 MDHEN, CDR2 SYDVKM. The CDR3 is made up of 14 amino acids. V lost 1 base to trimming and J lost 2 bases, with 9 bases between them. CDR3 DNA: TGTGCCAGCAGTTTATTATATGTTCCCTACGAGCAGTACTTC. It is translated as CASSLLYVPYEQYF.

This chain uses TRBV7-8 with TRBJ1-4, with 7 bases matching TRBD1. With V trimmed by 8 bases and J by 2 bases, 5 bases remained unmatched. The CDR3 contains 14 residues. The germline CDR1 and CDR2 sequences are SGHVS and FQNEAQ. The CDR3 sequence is CASAQTGTNEKLFF. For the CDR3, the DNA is TGTGCCAGCGCACAGACAGGGACTAATGAAAAACTGTTTTTT. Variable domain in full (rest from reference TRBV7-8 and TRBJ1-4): GAGVSQSPRYKVAKRGQDVALRCDPISGHVSLFWYQQALGQGPEFLTYFQNEAQLDKSGLPSDRFFAERPEGSVSTLKIQRTQQEDSAVYLCASAQTGTNEKLFFGSGTQLSVL.

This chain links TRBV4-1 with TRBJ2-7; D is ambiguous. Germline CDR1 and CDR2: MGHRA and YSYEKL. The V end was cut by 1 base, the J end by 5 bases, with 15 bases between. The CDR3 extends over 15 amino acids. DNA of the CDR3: TGCGCCAGCAGCCAAGTTCCGGAGAACCCCAACGAGCAGTACTTC. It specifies CASSQVPENPNEQYF.